Described below is a single TCR beta chain sequence and its context. Antigen specificity is unknown. Assay used: immunoSEQ multiplex PCR; TCRdb lists only in-frame clones, some missing. The sample yields a few thousand clones, approximately 66% seen once. This CDR3 region has 11 residues. The V end was cut by 6 bases, the J end by 9 bases, with 10 bases between. Germline CDR1 SGHKS, CDR2 YYEKEE (reference sequence). The sample originates from a study of CD4+ T cells in melanoma. Whole-study results and caveats: CD8+ T cell, macrophage and B cell function reportedly correlated with neoantigen-specific CD4+ T cells. Neoantigen-specific CD4+ T cells in melanoma reportedly had diverse differentiation states.

The chain combines TRBV5-5 with TRBJ2-1; D remains ambiguous. Source material: cells from a culture (not recorded whether cultured in vitro). The receptor was derived from a human donor with melanoma. CDR3 residues: CASTTSGEQFF. Here the CDR3 DNA reads TGTGCCAGCACCACCTCGGGTGAGCAGTTCTTC.